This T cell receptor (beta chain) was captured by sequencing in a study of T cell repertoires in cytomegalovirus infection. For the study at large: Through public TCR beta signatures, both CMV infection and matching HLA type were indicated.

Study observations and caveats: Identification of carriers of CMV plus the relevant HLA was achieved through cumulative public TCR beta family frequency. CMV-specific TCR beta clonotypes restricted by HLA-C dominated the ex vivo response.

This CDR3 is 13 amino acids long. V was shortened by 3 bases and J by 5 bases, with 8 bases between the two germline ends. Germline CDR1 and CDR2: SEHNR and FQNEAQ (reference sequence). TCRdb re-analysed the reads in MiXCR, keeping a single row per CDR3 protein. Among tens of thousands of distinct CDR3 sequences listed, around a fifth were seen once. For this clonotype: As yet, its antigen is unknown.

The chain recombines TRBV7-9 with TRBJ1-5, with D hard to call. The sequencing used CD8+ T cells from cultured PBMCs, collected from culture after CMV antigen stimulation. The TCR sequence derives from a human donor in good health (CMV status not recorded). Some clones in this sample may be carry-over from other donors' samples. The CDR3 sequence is CASSLNSDQPQHF. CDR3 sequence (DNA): TGTGCCAGCAGCTTGAACAGTGATCAGCCCCAGCATTTT. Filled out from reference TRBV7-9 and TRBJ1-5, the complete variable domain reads DTGVSQNPRHKITKRGQNVTFRCDPISEHNRLYWYRQTLGQGPEFLTYFQNEAQLEKSRLLSDRFSAERPKGSFSTLEIQRTEQGDSAMYLCASSLNSDQPQHFGDGTRLSIL.